The 10 T cell receptor beta chains reported below all come from one sample, sequenced in a study of spatial heterogeneity in lung cancer. Documented time point: sample taken at primary tumor resection. Whole RNA, isolated from tumor, nontumor lung or frozen PBMC, was sequenced without prior sorting. A single record per CDR3 protein comes from TCRdb applying MiXCR to the 5' RACE reads. The sample lists about 48,000 distinct CDR3 sequences; approximately 5% were seen once. Source: PBMCs, taken at surgery. The receptor set was obtained from a male donor with early-stage non-small cell lung cancer.

The sample holds many counts of this clonotype. This rearrangement joins TRBV25-1 to TRBJ1-3, with D unresolved. Deletions cut 2 bases from V and 0 bases from J, with 11 bases between. There are 16 residues in the CDR3. Germline loops: CDR1 MGHDK, CDR2 SYGVNS. The CDR3 DNA follows: TGTGCCAGCAGTGAAATGCCCGGGGTCTCTGGAAACACCATATATTTT. Translation: CASSEMPGVSGNTIYF.

The rearrangement joins TRBV20-1 to TRBJ2-5, with D tentatively TRBD1 (6 bases). The CDR3 loop spans 15 amino acids. Trimming left V 4 bases short and J 1 base short, with 16 bases between. CDR1 DFQATT and CDR2 SNEGSKA come from the germline V gene (reference sequence). The DNA of the CDR3 is TGCAGTGCTAAAAACGCACAGGGTTTCCAAGAGACCCAGTACTTC. Amino acids: CSAKNAQGFQETQYF.

This clonotype was found many times. The DNA of the CDR3 is TGCGCCAGCAGATTGACACACCCTGGGCCAGATACGCAGTATTTT. Protein: CASRLTHPGPDTQYF. The chain joins TRBV4-1 to TRBJ2-3; D gene unclear. Germline CDR1 reads MGHRA; CDR2 reads YSYEKL. The V end lost 6 bases, the J end lost 4 bases, and 17 bases lay between the germline ends. The CDR3 totals 15 residues.

In DNA form, the CDR3 reads TGTGCCATCAGTGAGGGACTAGCGGAGACGGGCACAGATACGCAGTATTTT. As protein: CAISEGLAETGTDTQYF. The V gene is TRBV10-3, the J gene TRBJ2-3; 10 positions match TRBD2. Germline V gene data show CDR1 as ENHRY and CDR2 as SYGVKD. The CDR3 has 17 residues. The V segment lost 2 bases and the J segment 1 base; nucleotides outside the gene matches: 6.

This clonotype was detected ten times or more. The V and J genes are TRBV27 and TRBJ1-1, with 11 bases that match TRBD1. The germline CDR1 and CDR2 sequences are MNHEY and SMNVEV (reference sequence). V was clipped by 2 bases and J by 5 bases; unmatched bases: 4. The CDR3 is 15 amino acids. The CDR3 sequence is CASSLRTGGWTEAFF. Written as DNA, the CDR3 is TGTGCCAGCAGTTTACGGACAGGGGGCTGGACTGAAGCTTTCTTT.

The chain couples TRBV7-2 to TRBJ1-4, with 8 bases aligning to TRBD1. The CDR3 sequence is 15 residues long. The germline CDR1 and CDR2 sequences are SGHTA and FQGNSA. The trim removed 5 bases at V and 3 bases at J, leaving 5 bases unmatched. Here the CDR3 DNA reads TGTGCCAGCAGCCCAGGGGGCCGGTCTAATGAAAAACTGTTTTTT. It specifies CASSPGGRSNEKLFF. Variable domain in full (rest from reference TRBV7-2 and TRBJ1-4): GAGVSQSPSNKVTEKGKDVELRCDPISGHTALYWYRQSLGQGLEFLIYFQGNSAPDKSGLPSDRFSAERTGGSVSTLTIQRTQQEDSAVYLCASSPGGRSNEKLFFGSGTQLSVL.

This clonotype was recorded at least ten times. V and J are TRBV4-1 and TRBJ2-4; 8 positions match TRBD1. Germline assignment: CDR1 MGHRA and CDR2 YSYEKL. Trimming cost V 2 bases and J 0 bases; bases outside gene matches: 6. The CDR3 consists of 17 residues. The CDR3 reads CASSQSGGIGAKNIQYF. The CDR3 coding sequence is TGCGCCAGCAGCCAATCAGGGGGCATCGGAGCCAAAAACATTCAGTACTTC.

This clonotype was counted only a few times. V is TRBV18 and J is TRBJ2-7, with 8 bases identical to TRBD2. The V gene end was trimmed by 0 bases and the J gene end by 0 bases; junction bases not matched to a gene: 4. The CDR3 consists of 16 residues. Germline CDR1 and CDR2: KGHSH and LQKENI. CDR3 nucleotides: TGTGCCAGCTCACCACCTCAGCTAGCGGGCTCCTACGAGCAGTACTTC. The encoded protein is CASSPPQLAGSYEQYF.

The table lists this clonotype with many counts. The chain carries TRBV4-1 and TRBJ2-3; D gene uncertain. CDR1 is MGHRA and CDR2 is YSYEKL in the germline V gene. V was pared by 6 bases and J by 6 bases, with 13 bases between. CDR3 length equals 13 residues. Here the CDR3 reads CASSQPWTDTQYF. CDR3 nucleotide sequence: TGCGCCAGCAGTCAGCCCTGGACGGATACGCAGTATTTT.

There are many counts of this clonotype. This sequence joins TRBV20-1 and TRBJ1-5; no reliable D call. Germline loops: CDR1 DFQATT, CDR2 SNEGSKA (reference sequence). CDR3 size: 13 residues. V was shortened by 3 bases and J by 1 base, with 7 bases between the two germline ends. This CDR3 is CSASDMSNQPQHF. The DNA of the CDR3 is TGCAGTGCTAGCGACATGAGCAATCAGCCCCAGCATTTT.